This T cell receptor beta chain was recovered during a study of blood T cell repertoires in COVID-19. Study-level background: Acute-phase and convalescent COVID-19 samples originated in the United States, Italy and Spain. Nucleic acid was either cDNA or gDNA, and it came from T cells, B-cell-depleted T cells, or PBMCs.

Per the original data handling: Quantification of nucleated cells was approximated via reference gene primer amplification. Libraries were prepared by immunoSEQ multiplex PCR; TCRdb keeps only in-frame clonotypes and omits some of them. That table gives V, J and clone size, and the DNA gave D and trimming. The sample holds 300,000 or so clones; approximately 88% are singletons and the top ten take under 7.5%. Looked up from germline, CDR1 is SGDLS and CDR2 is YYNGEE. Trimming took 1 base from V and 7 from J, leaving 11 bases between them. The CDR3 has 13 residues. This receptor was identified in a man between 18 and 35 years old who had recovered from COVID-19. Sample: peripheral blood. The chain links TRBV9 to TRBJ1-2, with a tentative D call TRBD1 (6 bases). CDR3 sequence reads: CASSVQGLGGYTF. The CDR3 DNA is TGTGCCAGCAGCGTACAGGGGTTAGGTGGCTACACCTTC.